Below are 11 T cell receptor beta chains sequenced from a single sample in a study of CD8+CD57+ T cells in acquired aplastic anemia. For sequencing, patients were chosen who had shown expansion of CD8+CD57+ cells by flow cytometry. The template for TCR beta VDJ and CDR3 sequence profiling was genomic DNA. TCRdb recomputed calls from the reads with MiXCR, one row per CDR3 protein. This table has 120,000 or so distinct CDR3 sequences, roughly 40% appearing once. Material: sorted CD4+, CD8+, or CD8+CD57+ T cells (not recorded which) from PBMCs. The receptors were gathered from a human donor with aplastic anemia.

The chain combines TRBV2 with TRBJ2-2; TRBD2 agrees at 8 bases. The CDR3 covers 16 residues. The germline gives CDR1 SNHLY, CDR2 FYNNEI. V trimming: 10 bases; J trimming: 2 bases; junction bases outside the gene matches: 12. CDR3 DNA sequence: TGTGCCATCACCTTCACGGGAGGGTTTAACACCGGGGAGCTGTTTTTT. Translation gives CAITFTGGFNTGELFF.

This clonotype occurred many times. The V and J genes are TRBV7-9 and TRBJ2-5, with a tentative D call TRBD1 (7 bases). CDR1 and CDR2 (germline): SEHNR, FQNEAQ (reference sequence). With 1 base removed from V and 5 bases from J, the gap between germline ends came to 11 bases. This CDR3 contains 14 residues. CDR3 sequence reads: CASSLVPGGETQYF. The CDR3 nucleotides are TGTGCCAGCAGCTTAGTACCAGGGGGGGAGACCCAGTACTTC.

The rearrangement links TRBV19 to TRBJ1-1, with D perhaps matching TRBD1 (5 bases). Per the germline V gene, CDR1 is LNHDA and CDR2 is SQIVND (reference sequence). There are 13 residues in the CDR3. The ends were cut back, 3 bases at V and 4 bases at J, with 9 bases in the middle. The CDR3 is CASSMGRSTEAFF. Written as DNA, the CDR3 is TGTGCCAGTAGTATGGGACGTAGCACTGAAGCTTTCTTT.

The CDR3 DNA is TGTGCCAGCAGTTCTGGGACCCGGTCACCCCTCCACTTT. Encoded protein: CASSSGTRSPLHF. This sequence joins TRBV7-7 and TRBJ1-6, with D possibly being TRBD1 (5 bases). In germline, CDR1 is SSHAT, CDR2 FNYEAQ (reference sequence). Trimming pared 6 bases from V and 10 bases from J, leaving 13 bases between. The CDR3 contains 13 residues.

This clonotype came up many times. This chain joins TRBV7-8 and TRBJ2-5; 12 nucleotides agree with TRBD1. Germline V gives CDR1 SGHVS, CDR2 FQNEAQ. The J segment lost 5 bases and the V segment lost 5 bases, leaving 9 bases of the junction unmatched. The CDR3 is 16 amino acids. The CDR3 here is CASSPRRDRGLETQYF. CDR3 nucleotide sequence: TGTGCCAGCAGCCCCCGCCGGGACAGGGGGCTGGAGACCCAGTACTTC.

This clonotype was detected only a few times. The CDR3, as DNA: TGTGCCAGCAGTCCCGACAGATACACTGAAGCTTTCTTT. Residues: CASSPDRYTEAFF. V gene TRBV27 combines with J gene TRBJ1-1; the D gene is possibly TRBD1 (5 bases). The V gene's germline CDR1 is MNHEY and CDR2 SMNVEV (reference sequence). Trimming took off 5 bases at V and 3 bases at J, with 10 bases between the two ends. This CDR3 region has 13 residues.

The sample holds a few counts of this clonotype. Compared with germline, one end of the junction differs, possibly owing to a read error. CDR3 region: CASSQLAGAGGGNEQFF. The CDR3 nucleotides read TGCGCCAGCAGCCAGTTAGCGGGAGCGGGGGGGGGGAATGAGCAGTTCTTC. V usage is TRBV7-9 and J usage is TRBJ2-1, with TRBD2 matching 10 bases. The CDR3 loop spans 17 amino acids. CDR1 is SEHNR, CDR2 FQNEAQ, per germline (reference sequence).

This clonotype was counted a single time. This chain joins TRBV6-1 and TRBJ2-1; 12 bases match TRBD2. Germline loops: CDR1 MNHNS, CDR2 SASEGT. V shed 5 bases and J 7 bases; nucleotides not matched to a gene: 6. The CDR3 length is 15 residues. CDR3 in DNA: TGTGCCAGCAGTATGACTAGCGGGGGATTTAATGAGCAGTTCTTC. Its protein product is CASSMTSGGFNEQFF.

About this clonotype itself: A much more abundant neighbour one base away suggests this may be a read error. The V and J genes are TRBV10-3 and TRBJ2-7, with 9 bases lining up with TRBD1. CDR3 length equals 15 residues. In germline, CDR1 is ENHRY, CDR2 SYGVKD. The CDR3 nucleotides are TGTGCCAGCAGTGAAGCCGGGACAGGGAAGTACGAGCAGTACTTC. It codes for CASSEAGTGKYEQYF.

The chain combines TRBV11-2 with TRBJ1-6; D is undetermined. The CDR3 covers 15 residues. Germline CDR1 SGHAT, CDR2 FQNNGV. CDR3 residues: CVSSLDNRVNSPLHF. The CDR3 coding sequence is TGTGTTAGCAGCTTAGATAATAGGGTTAATTCACCCCTCCACTTT.

The rearrangement links TRBV2 to TRBJ1-2, with D tentatively TRBD1 (5 bases). Trimming stripped 1 base from V and 5 bases from J, with 11 bases between. Germline lookup yields CDR1 SNHLY and CDR2 FYNNEI. The CDR3 is 14 amino acids. This CDR3 is CASSEVGERYGYTF. The CDR3 region has the DNA TGTGCCAGCAGTGAAGTGGGGGAAAGGTATGGCTACACCTTC.